A selection of T cell receptor beta chains follows, all from one sample in a study of T cell repertoires in cytomegalovirus infection. No antigen has been assigned to these receptors. TCRdb analysed the reads with MiXCR anew, one entry per CDR3 protein. The sample gives hundreds of thousands of distinct CDR3 sequences, 25% to 35% of which show up once; 15% to 20% is in the top ten. Material: cultured PBMCs, obtained from culture after CMV antigen stimulation. All receptors derive from a human donor in good health (CMV status not recorded). Some clones in this sample may be carry-over from other donors' samples. The CDR3 runs from the conserved cysteine through the conserved F or W. The D gene is left open where the match is weak. A clone size is listed for some rows: how often the clone was seen (once, few, many), or a class if it is expanded.

CDR3: CASSFLAGGRPGEQYF
DNA: TGTGCCAGCAGCTTCCTAGCGGGAGGTCGACCGGGGGAGCAGTACTTC
size: many
length: 16
V: TRBV7-2
D: TRBD2
J: TRBJ2-7

CDR3: CASYGDRAYGYTF
DNA: TGTGCCAGCTATGGGGACAGGGCCTATGGCTACACCTTC
size: NA
length: 13
V: TRBV27
D: TRBD1
J: TRBJ1-2

CDR3: CASSSRLDATDTQYF
DNA: TGTGCCAGCAGCTCAAGACTAGACGCCACAGATACGCAGTATTTT
size: few
length: 15
V: TRBV9
D: NA
J: TRBJ2-3

CDR3: CASSFRGLNQPQHF
DNA: TGTGCCAGCAGTTTTAGGGGACTAAATCAGCCCCAGCATTTT
size: few
length: 14
V: TRBV28
D: NA
J: TRBJ1-5

CDR3: CASSYPLGGYTF
DNA: TGTGCCAGCAGTTACCCTCTGGGGGGCTACACCTTC
size: few
length: 12
V: TRBV28
D: NA
J: TRBJ1-2

CDR3: CASSQDWLAGGEQYF
DNA: TGTGCCAGCAGCCAAGATTGGCTAGCGGGGGGGGAGCAGTACTTC
size: NA
length: 15
V: TRBV3-1
D: TRBD2
J: TRBJ2-7

CDR3: CASSPNLGRANSPLHF
DNA: TGTGCCAGCAGTCCAAACTTGGGACGGGCTAATTCACCCCTCCACTTT
size: NA
length: 16
V: TRBV27
D: NA
J: TRBJ1-6

CDR3: CASSLYSGIQIAFF
DNA: TGCGCCAGCAGCTTGTACTCGGGGATCCAGATTGCTTTCTTT
size: few
length: 14
V: TRBV5-1
D: NA
J: TRBJ1-1

CDR3: CASTLTGGADTEAFF
DNA: TGTGCCAGCACCTTAACCGGGGGGGCAGACACTGAAGCTTTCTTT
size: NA
length: 15
V: TRBV27
D: NA
J: TRBJ1-1

CDR3: CATSITRGDLSDGAIYF
DNA: TGTGCCACCAGCATCACCCGGGGGGATCTTTCCGACGGCGCCATATATTTT
size: NA
length: 17
V: TRBV15
D: NA
J: TRBJ1-3

CDR3: CASSLTSGGTDTQYF
DNA: TGTGCCAGCAGCTTAACGAGCGGGGGCACAGATACGCAGTATTTT
size: many
length: 15
V: TRBV7-3
D: TRBD2
J: TRBJ2-3

CDR3: CASSLYGTSEMQNTGELFF
DNA: TGTGCCAGCAGCCTTTACGGGACTAGCGAGATGCAGAACACCGGGGAGCTGTTTTTT
size: many
length: 19
V: TRBV7-6
D: TRBD2
J: TRBJ2-2

CDR3: CATKDGGNTIYF
DNA: TGTGCCACAAAGGACGGTGGTAACACCATATATTTT
size: NA
length: 12
V: TRBV10-3
D: NA
J: TRBJ1-3

CDR3: CSAHRGAKNIQYF
DNA: TGCAGTGCCCACAGGGGGGCCAAAAACATTCAGTACTTC
size: NA
length: 13
V: TRBV20-1
D: TRBD1
J: TRBJ2-4

CDR3: CASSLTGGGGGTEAFF
DNA: TGTGCCAGCAGTTTGACAGGGGGTGGCGGAGGGACTGAAGCTTTCTTT
size: many
length: 16
V: TRBV5-4
D: TRBD1
J: TRBJ1-1

CDR3: CASSSRVAGEDTQYF
DNA: TGTGCCAGCAGCTCACGGGTAGCGGGAGAAGATACGCAGTATTTT
size: NA
length: 15
V: TRBV11-1
D: TRBD2
J: TRBJ2-3

CDR3: CASSPTPTKRNTIYF
DNA: TGTGCCAGCTCACCGACCCCGACGAAAAGAAACACCATATATTTT
size: NA
length: 15
V: TRBV18
D: NA
J: TRBJ1-3

CDR3: CASSLGYRSEAFF
DNA: TGTGCCAGCAGCCTCGGATACAGGAGTGAAGCTTTCTTT
size: many
length: 13
V: TRBV11-2
D: NA
J: TRBJ1-1

CDR3: CSVGQGRLYEQYF
DNA: TGCAGCGTCGGACAGGGGAGACTATACGAGCAGTACTTC
size: NA
length: 13
V: TRBV29-1
D: TRBD1
J: TRBJ2-7

CDR3: CGSGVLSSYNSPLHF
DNA: TGTGGATCCGGGGTGTTGAGCTCCTATAATTCACCCCTCCACTTT
size: few
length: 15
V: TRBV24-1
D: NA
J: TRBJ1-6

CDR3: CASSLGGQGPYNEQFF
DNA: TGTGCCAGCAGCTTAGGGGGACAGGGGCCCTACAATGAGCAGTTCTTC
size: few
length: 16
V: TRBV7-8
D: TRBD1
J: TRBJ2-1

CDR3: CASSVPRGYEQYF
DNA: TGTGCCAGCAGTGTCCCTAGGGGCTACGAGCAGTACTTC
size: few
length: 13
V: TRBV2
D: NA
J: TRBJ2-7

CDR3: CSASLGLAGVVTDTQYF
DNA: TGCAGTGCTAGTTTGGGACTAGCGGGAGTGGTAACAGATACGCAGTATTTT
size: few
length: 17
V: TRBV20-1
D: TRBD2
J: TRBJ2-3

CDR3: CASRFSRSGVAKNIQYF
DNA: TGTGCCAGCAGATTTTCCCGTTCAGGGGTAGCCAAAAACATTCAGTACTTC
size: NA
length: 17
V: TRBV12-3/TRBV12-4
D: NA
J: TRBJ2-4

CDR3: CASSLNGGGRQFF
DNA: TGTGCCAGCAGTTTAAACGGGGGAGGTCGGCAGTTCTTC
size: few
length: 13
V: TRBV12-3/TRBV12-4
D: NA
J: TRBJ2-1

CDR3: CAISDSNQPQHF
DNA: TGTGCCATCAGTGATAGCAATCAGCCCCAGCATTTT
size: NA
length: 12
V: TRBV10-3
D: NA
J: TRBJ1-5

CDR3: CASTLDEKLFF
DNA: TGTGCCAGCACCCTCGATGAAAAACTGTTTTTT
size: NA
length: 11
V: TRBV12-3/TRBV12-4
D: NA
J: TRBJ1-4

CDR3: CASSRWDRDSEQYF
DNA: TGTGCCAGCAGCCGCTGGGACAGGGACAGCGAGCAGTACTTC
size: NA
length: 14
V: TRBV6-8
D: TRBD1
J: TRBJ2-7

CDR3: CASSTRTGPQETQYF
DNA: TGTGCCAGCAGCACCCGGACAGGGCCCCAAGAGACCCAGTACTTC
size: many
length: 15
V: TRBV9
D: TRBD1
J: TRBJ2-5

CDR3: CASSKQGAASYEQYF
DNA: TGTGCCAGCAGTAAACAGGGAGCGGCGTCCTACGAGCAGTACTTC
size: NA
length: 15
V: TRBV2
D: NA
J: TRBJ2-7

CDR3: CASTPGTGERDTEAFF
DNA: TGTGCCAGTACCCCGGGGACAGGGGAACGTGACACTGAAGCTTTCTTT
size: few
length: 16
V: TRBV19
D: TRBD1
J: TRBJ1-1